This note documents a single T cell receptor (beta chain) sequence. This entry comes from a study of T-cell memory formation after mild COVID-19. TCRdb independently ran MiXCR on the 5' RACE reads; one entry per CDR3 protein. The data show 300,000 to 400,000 distinct CDR3 sequences, around 30% seen once. This TCR was recovered from an adult woman who had mild COVID-19 (a few samples of this study predate the infection). Cell type and time point are not known. Material: PBMCs or a T cell subset sorted from them (not recorded which).

CDR3 loop: CASSAYGGSGGYTF. The DNA of the CDR3 is TGTGCCAGCAGCGCTTACGGGGGCTCAGGTGGCTACACCTTC. The chain uses TRBV9 and TRBJ1-2; D is possibly TRBD1 (6 bases). In germline, CDR1 is SGDLS, CDR2 YYNGEE. The CDR3 has 14 amino acids. V was cut by 3 bases and J by 7 bases, with 16 bases left in between.